The 6 T cell receptor beta chains reported below all come from one sample, sequenced in a study of blood T cells in healthy people across ages. With a J-beta primer mix and a sample-barcoded 5' primer, a second PCR ran about 7 to 12 cycles. From the 5' RACE reads, TCRdb called clonotypes with MiXCR, one entry per CDR3 protein. The profile shows around 970,000 distinct CDR3 sequences, 51% of them singletons. Material for sequencing was blood. These receptor sequences come from a woman aged 55-75 years in good health.

This clonotype appeared a single time. This chain links TRBV27 with TRBJ2-6; TRBD1 might be the D (5 bases). The CDR3 is 15 residues long. The V gene lost 6 bases and the J gene lost 0 bases, with 9 bases spanning the gap. In germline, CDR1 is MNHEY, CDR2 SMNVEV (reference sequence). The CDR3 is CASRRQFSGANVLTF. In DNA form, the CDR3 reads TGTGCCAGCAGGAGACAGTTCTCTGGGGCCAACGTCCTGACTTTC.

V usage is TRBV11-2 and J usage is TRBJ2-4; a possible D gene is TRBD1 (5 bases). Deletions cut 5 bases from V and 5 bases from J, with 25 bases between. Germline CDR1 and CDR2: SGHAT and FQNNGV. The CDR3 has 18 residues. The CDR3 nucleotides read TGTGCCAGCAGCACCCTTGGGCAGGGTGGGTTTGGCCAAAACATTCAGTACTTC. Its translation: CASSTLGQGGFGQNIQYF.

The chain couples TRBV12-3 or TRBV12-4 to TRBJ2-5; 9 bases agree with TRBD2. V dropped 8 bases and J dropped 11; count of bases not matched to a gene: 12. This CDR3 has 13 residues. The CDR3 coding sequence is TGTGCCAGCGGGACTAGCTGGATTGGTGAGCAGTACTTC. It encodes CASGTSWIGEQYF.

This clonotype has a handful of counts. V gene TRBV10-3 combines with J gene TRBJ2-3; 8 positions match TRBD1. Germline V gene sequence: CDR1 ENHRY, CDR2 SYGVKD. Unmatched junction bases numbered 11, after V lost 5 bases and J lost 4 bases. The CDR3 is made up of 16 amino acids. Here the CDR3 DNA reads TGTGCCATCAGTAAAGCTCCGGGACAGGACCCAGATACGCAGTATTTT. Residues: CAISKAPGQDPDTQYF.

The genes are TRBV20-1 and TRBJ2-7, with D unresolved. Trimming stripped 1 base from V and 5 bases from J, with 15 bases between. CDR3 length: 14 amino acids. Germline V CDR1 and CDR2: DFQATT, SNEGSKA (reference sequence). DNA for the CDR3: TGCAGTGCTAGAGGGACCCCAGTTTTGCACGAGCAGTACTTC. It encodes CSARGTPVLHEQYF.

The chain employs TRBV29-1 and TRBJ2-7, with a possible D match to TRBD1 (6 bases). The V and J ends lost 7 bases and 2 bases respectively, with 21 bases between them. The germline V gene has CDR1 SQVTM and CDR2 ANQGSEA. The CDR3 extends over 15 amino acids. CDR3 in amino acids: CSGADPGTSTYEQYF. The CDR3 region has the DNA TGCAGCGGAGCCGACCCCGGGACAAGTACCTACGAGCAGTACTTC.